This TCR beta chain was retrieved from a study of early T cells in non-severe SARS-CoV-2 infection. Individual cDNA molecules received unique molecular identifiers. MiXCR was run by TCRdb on the 5' RACE reads, yielding one entry per CDR3 protein. The data contain some 49,000 distinct CDR3 sequences, 12% of them singletons. Specimen: whole blood. The receptor was isolated from an adult who was a healthcare worker with PCR-confirmed SARS-CoV-2 infection or an uninfected control (not recorded which).

CDR3 loop: CATSDRQVTGELFF. For the CDR3, the DNA is TGTGCCACCAGTGATCGACAGGTCACCGGGGAGCTGTTTTTT. The genes are TRBV24-1 and TRBJ2-2; D possibly corresponds to TRBD1 (6 bases). V lost 3 bases and J 4 bases, leaving 8 bases between the germline ends. CDR3 size: 14 residues. Germline values: CDR1 KGHDR, CDR2 SFDVKD.